Sequencing of this TCR beta chain was carried out in a study of cytomegalovirus exposure and HLA in healthy donors. Germline CDR1 reads WSHSY; CDR2 reads SAAADI. The V gene end was trimmed by 6 bases and the J gene end by 0 bases; junction bases not matched to a gene: 3. The CDR3 is 14 amino acids. The PCR was carried out with 60 Vbeta primers and 13 Jbeta primers. The method was immunoSEQ multiplex PCR; TCRdb's version includes in-frame clones alone and lacks a portion of them. The sample consists of some 270,000 clones, 92% of them appearing once. Sequencing was carried out using PBMCs. The chain couples TRBV10-2 to TRBJ2-7, with 9 bases that match TRBD1. The origin of this receptor is a girl aged 2 to 10 in good health and CMV-seronegative. The CDR3 loop reads CASRGTGISYEQYF. In DNA form, the CDR3 reads TGCGCCAGCAGGGGGACAGGGATCTCCTACGAGCAGTACTTC.